This section outlines one T cell receptor (beta chain) sequence together with its context. Its target is not known. This specimen belongs to a study of cytomegalovirus exposure and HLA in healthy donors. Points from the study as a whole: A later analysis associated 16,000 or so TCR beta sequences with HLA alleles at a 0.05 false discovery rate. A reported reduction in N-insertions relative to the roughly 640-donor mean was seen in an Asian-associated ancestry cluster in a later analysis.

PCR employed 60 Vbeta and 13 Jbeta primers. Per the original methods: Some 12 million shared chains were among the approximately 80 million unique TCR beta chains that a later analysis counted. Here immunoSEQ multiplex PCR was the method, and the copy in TCRdb shows in-frame clones only, minus some. The DNA gave D and trimming, while V, J and clone size come from that table. The sample contains 200,000 or so clones, approximately 82% of which appear only once. The CDR3 length is 16 residues. Germline V CDR1 and CDR2: KGHSH, LQKENI. Trimming shortened V by 0 bases and J by 1 base, and 12 bases separated the two germline ends.

This clonotype originated in a woman aged 18-29 years in good health and CMV-seropositive. The specimen sequenced was PBMCs. This rearrangement joins TRBV18 to TRBJ2-5, with D perhaps TRBD2 (6 bases). CDR3: CASSPPGGYSQETQYF. Here the CDR3 DNA reads TGTGCCAGCTCACCACCAGGAGGGTATTCCCAAGAGACCCAGTACTTC.